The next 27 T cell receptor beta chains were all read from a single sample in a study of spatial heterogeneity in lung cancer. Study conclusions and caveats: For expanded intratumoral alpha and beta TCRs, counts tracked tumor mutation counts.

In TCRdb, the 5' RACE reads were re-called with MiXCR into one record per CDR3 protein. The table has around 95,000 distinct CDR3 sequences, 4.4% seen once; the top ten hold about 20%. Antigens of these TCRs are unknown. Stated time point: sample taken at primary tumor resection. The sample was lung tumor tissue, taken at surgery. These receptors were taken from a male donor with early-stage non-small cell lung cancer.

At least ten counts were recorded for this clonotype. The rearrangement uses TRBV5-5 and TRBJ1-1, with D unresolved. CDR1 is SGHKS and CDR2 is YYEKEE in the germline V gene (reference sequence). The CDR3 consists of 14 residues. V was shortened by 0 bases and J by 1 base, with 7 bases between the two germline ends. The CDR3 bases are TGTGCCAGCAGCTTGGTAGGGCAGAACACTGAAGCTTTCTTT. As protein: CASSLVGQNTEAFF.

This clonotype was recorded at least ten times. This CDR3 is CASSPTTTGREKAFF. CDR3 coding DNA: TGTGCCAGCAGCCCGACTACGACAGGGCGTGAAAAAGCTTTCTTT. The rearrangement uses TRBV7-2 and TRBJ1-1; TRBD1 aligns across 7 bases. Germline V CDR1 and CDR2: SGHTA, FQGNSA. The CDR3 covers 15 residues. Trimming cost V 5 bases and J 9 bases; bases outside gene matches: 15.

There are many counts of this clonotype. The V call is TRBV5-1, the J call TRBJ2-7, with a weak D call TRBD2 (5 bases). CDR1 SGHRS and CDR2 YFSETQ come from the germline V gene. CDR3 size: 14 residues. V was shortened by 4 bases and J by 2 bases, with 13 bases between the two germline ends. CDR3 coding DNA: TGCGCCAGCAGCCCGGAGGCATTAACCTACGAGCAGTACTTC. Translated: CASSPEALTYEQYF.

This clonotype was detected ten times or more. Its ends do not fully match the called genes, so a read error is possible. The CDR3 spells CASSYSAGQGTQYF. The CDR3 bases are TGTGCCAGCAGTTACTCGGCAGGCCAAGGGACCCAGTACTTC. The chain uses TRBV6-5 and TRBJ2-5; D gene unclear. This CDR3 is built from 14 residues. Germline loops: CDR1 MNHEY, CDR2 SVGAGI.

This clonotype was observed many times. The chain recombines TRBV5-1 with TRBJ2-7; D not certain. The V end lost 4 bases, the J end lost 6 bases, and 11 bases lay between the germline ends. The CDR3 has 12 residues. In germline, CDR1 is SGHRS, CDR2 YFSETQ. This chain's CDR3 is CASSQPSSEQYF. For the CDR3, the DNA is TGCGCCAGCAGCCAACCTAGTTCCGAGCAGTACTTC.

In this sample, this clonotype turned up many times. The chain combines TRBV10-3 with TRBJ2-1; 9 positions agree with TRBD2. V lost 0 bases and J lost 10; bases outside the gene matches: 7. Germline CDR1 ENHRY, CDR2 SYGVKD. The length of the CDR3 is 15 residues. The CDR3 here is CAISESVAGATEQFF. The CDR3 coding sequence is TGTGCCATCAGTGAGTCGGTAGCGGGAGCTACCGAGCAGTTCTTC.

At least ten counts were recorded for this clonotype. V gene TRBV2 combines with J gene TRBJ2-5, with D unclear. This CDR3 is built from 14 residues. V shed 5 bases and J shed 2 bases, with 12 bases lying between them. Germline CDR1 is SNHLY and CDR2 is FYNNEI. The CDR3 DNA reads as TGTGCCAGCAGTTCCCGAAAGACACAAGAGACCCAGTACTTC. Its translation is CASSSRKTQETQYF.

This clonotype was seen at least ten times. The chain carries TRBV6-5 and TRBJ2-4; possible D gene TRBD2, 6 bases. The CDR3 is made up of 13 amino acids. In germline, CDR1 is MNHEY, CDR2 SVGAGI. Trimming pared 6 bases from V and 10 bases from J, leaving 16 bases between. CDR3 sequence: CASRSNSGGIQYF. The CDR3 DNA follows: TGTGCCAGCAGGAGTAATAGCGGAGGGATTCAGTACTTC.

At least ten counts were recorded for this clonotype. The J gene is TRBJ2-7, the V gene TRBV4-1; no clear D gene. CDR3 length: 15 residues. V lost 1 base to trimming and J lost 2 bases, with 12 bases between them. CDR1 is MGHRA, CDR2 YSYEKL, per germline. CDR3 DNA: TGCGCCAGCAGCCAAGCACTTTCCGAGCCCTACGAGCAGTACTTC. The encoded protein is CASSQALSEPYEQYF.

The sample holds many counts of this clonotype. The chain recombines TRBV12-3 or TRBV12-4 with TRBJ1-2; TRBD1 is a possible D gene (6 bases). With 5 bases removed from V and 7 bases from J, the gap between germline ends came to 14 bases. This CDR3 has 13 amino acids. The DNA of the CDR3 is TGTGCCAGCAGTGCCGACAGGACTGGTGGCTACACCTTC. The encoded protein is CASSADRTGGYTF.

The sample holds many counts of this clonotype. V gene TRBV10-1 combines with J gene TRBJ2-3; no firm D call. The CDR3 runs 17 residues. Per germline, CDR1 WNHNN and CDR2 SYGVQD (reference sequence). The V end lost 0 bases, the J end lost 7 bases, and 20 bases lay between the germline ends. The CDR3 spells CASSESARVGASNTQYF. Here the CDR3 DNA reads TGCGCCAGCAGTGAGTCGGCTAGGGTAGGCGCTTCAAATACGCAGTATTTT.

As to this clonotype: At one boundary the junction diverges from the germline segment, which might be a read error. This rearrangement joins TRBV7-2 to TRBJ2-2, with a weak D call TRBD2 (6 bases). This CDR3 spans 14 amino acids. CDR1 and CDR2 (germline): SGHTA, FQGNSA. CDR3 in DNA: TGTGCCAGCAGCTTACAATCAGGGACCGGGGAGGTGTTTTTT. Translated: CASSLQSGTGEVFF.

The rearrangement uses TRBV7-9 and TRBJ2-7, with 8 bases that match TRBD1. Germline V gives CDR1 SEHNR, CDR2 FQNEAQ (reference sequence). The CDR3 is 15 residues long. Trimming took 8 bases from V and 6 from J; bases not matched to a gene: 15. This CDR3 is CASRRPGTGPLEQYF. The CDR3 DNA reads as TGTGCCAGCCGGCGCCCCGGGACAGGACCGCTCGAGCAGTACTTC.

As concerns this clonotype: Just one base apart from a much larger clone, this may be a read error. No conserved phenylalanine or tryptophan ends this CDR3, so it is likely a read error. CDR3 DNA: TGTGCCAGCAGCAGCGACACGGGCTACGAGCAGTACATC. Translated, it gives CASSSDTGYEQYI. The chain joins TRBV2 to TRBJ2-7; D not certain. The CDR3 contains 13 residues. Germline assignment: CDR1 SNHLY and CDR2 FYNNEI. The V gene lost 6 bases and the J gene lost 3 bases, with 12 bases spanning the gap.

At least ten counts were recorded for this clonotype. Written as DNA, the CDR3 is TGTGCCATCAGTGAGTCAAGGGGTAGCAATCAGCCCCAGCATTTT. Protein sequence: CAISESRGSNQPQHF. The J gene is TRBJ1-5, the V gene TRBV10-3; tentative D call: TRBD1 (5 bases). Germline V CDR1 and CDR2: ENHRY, SYGVKD. This CDR3 comprises 15 residues. V gave up 0 bases and J gave up 0 bases, with 6 bases separating them.

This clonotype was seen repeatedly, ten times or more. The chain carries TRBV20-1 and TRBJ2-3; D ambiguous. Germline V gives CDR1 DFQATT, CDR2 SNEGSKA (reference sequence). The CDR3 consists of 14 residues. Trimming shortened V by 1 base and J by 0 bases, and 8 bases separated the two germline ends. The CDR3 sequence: CSARGHTSTDTQYF. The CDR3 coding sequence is TGCAGTGCTAGAGGACATACTAGCACAGATACGCAGTATTTT.

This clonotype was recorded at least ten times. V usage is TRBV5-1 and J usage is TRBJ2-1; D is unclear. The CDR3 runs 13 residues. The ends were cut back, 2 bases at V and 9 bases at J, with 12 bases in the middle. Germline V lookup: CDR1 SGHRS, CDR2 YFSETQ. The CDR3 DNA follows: TGCGCCAGCAGCTTCCCGAGCCTGAGTGAGCAGTTCTTC. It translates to CASSFPSLSEQFF.

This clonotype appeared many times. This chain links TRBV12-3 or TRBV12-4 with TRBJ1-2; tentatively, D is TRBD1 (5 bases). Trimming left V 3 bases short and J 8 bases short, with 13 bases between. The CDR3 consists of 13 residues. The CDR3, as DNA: TGTGCCAGCAGTTTGGGGGAGTATTGGGGCTACACCTTC. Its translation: CASSLGEYWGYTF.

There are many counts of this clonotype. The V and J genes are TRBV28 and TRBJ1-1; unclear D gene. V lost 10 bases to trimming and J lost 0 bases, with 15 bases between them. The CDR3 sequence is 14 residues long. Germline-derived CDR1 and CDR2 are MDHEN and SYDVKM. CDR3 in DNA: TGTGCCACCGACGATCGGCCGGTGAACACTGAAGCTTTCTTT. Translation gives CATDDRPVNTEAFF.

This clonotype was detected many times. The CDR3 DNA reads TGTGCCAGCAGTTCCCGGGACAGCGCCAATCAGCCCCAGCATTTT. Amino acids: CASSSRDSANQPQHF. J is TRBJ1-5 and V is TRBV12-3 or TRBV12-4, with TRBD1 identical over 7 bases. V was pared by 4 bases and J by 3 bases, with 6 bases of the junction left unmatched. This CDR3 is 15 amino acids long.

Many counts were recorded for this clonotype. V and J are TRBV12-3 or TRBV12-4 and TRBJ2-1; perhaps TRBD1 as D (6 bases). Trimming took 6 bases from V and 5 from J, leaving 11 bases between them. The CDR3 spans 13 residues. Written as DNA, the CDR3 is TGTGCCAGCAGGGACAGCGATGACAATGAGCAGTTCTTC. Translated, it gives CASRDSDDNEQFF.

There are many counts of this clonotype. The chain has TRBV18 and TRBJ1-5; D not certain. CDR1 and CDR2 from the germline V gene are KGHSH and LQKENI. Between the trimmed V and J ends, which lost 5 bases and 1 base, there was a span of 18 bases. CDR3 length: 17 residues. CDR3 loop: CASSERFKLDSNQPQHF. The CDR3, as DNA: TGTGCCAGCTCAGAACGTTTCAAGTTGGACAGCAATCAGCCCCAGCATTTT.

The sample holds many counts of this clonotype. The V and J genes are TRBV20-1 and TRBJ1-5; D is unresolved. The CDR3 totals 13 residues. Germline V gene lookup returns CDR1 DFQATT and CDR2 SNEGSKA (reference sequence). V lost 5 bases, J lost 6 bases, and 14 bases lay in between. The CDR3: CSAGPGPGQPQHF. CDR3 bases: TGCAGTGCTGGCCCAGGCCCGGGTCAGCCCCAGCATTTT.

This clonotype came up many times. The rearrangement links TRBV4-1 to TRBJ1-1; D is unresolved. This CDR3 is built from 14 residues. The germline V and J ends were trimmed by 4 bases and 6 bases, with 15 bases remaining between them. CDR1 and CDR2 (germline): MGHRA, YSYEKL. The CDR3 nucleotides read TGCGCCAGCAGCCGAGAGACGGGGTGGGCTGAAGCTTTCTTT. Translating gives CASSRETGWAEAFF.

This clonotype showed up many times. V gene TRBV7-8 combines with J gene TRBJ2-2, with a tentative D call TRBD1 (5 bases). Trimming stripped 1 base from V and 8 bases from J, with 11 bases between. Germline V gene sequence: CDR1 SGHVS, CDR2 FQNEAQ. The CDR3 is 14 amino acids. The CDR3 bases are TGTGCCAGCAGCTTAGGGACACCCAATGGGGAGCTGTTTTTT. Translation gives CASSLGTPNGELFF.

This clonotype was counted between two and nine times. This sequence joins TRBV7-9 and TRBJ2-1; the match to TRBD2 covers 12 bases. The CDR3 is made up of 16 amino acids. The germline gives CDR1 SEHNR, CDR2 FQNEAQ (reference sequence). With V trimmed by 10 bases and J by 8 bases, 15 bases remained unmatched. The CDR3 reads CATTIRTSGKEDEQFF. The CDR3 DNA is TGTGCCACTACCATCCGGACTAGCGGGAAAGAGGATGAGCAGTTCTTC.

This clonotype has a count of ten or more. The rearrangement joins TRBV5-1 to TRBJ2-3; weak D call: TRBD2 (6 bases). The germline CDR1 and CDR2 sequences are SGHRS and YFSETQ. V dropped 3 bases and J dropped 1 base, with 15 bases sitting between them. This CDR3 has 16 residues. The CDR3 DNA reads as TGCGCCAGCAGCTCACTTAGCGGAGAGGGCACAGATACGCAGTATTTT. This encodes CASSSLSGEGTDTQYF.